The source of this T cell receptor (beta chain) is a study of cytotoxic CD8 clonotypes in ibrutinib-treated CLL. Overall study context: Across the patients, some ten were relapsed/refractory, more than 14 treatment-naive and 17 to 18 IGHV unmutated.

V trimming: 1 base; J trimming: 4 bases; junction bases outside the gene matches: 8. CDR1 and CDR2 from the germline V gene are SGHDT and YYEEEE. The CDR3 spans 16 residues. This clone was counted once. Its antigen is currently unknown. Study conclusions and caveats: There were differences in sampling times between sustained-remission and progressing patients.

TCR beta libraries used approximately 2.2 micrograms of DNA from cryopreserved PBMCs. The data were produced by immunoSEQ multiplex PCR, yet TCRdb's version contains in-frame clones alone and is incomplete. The table has 150,000 or so clones, approximately 77% seen once. The chain recombines TRBV5-6 with TRBJ2-1; TRBD2 matches at 7 bases. The receptor comes from a human donor with chronic lymphocytic leukemia. The specimen was PBMCs, collected after 12 months of ibrutinib treatment. Here the CDR3 reads CASSLLRGRAYNEQFF. Written as DNA, the CDR3 is TGTGCCAGCAGCTTGCTACGCGGGAGAGCATACAATGAGCAGTTCTTC.